The TCR beta chain under discussion was sequenced for a study of T cells in Graves' hyperthyroidism and ophthalmopathy. Turning to the study itself: Upon initial diagnosis and before any treatment, peripheral blood was collected.

This clonotype was detected ten times or more. What it recognizes is unknown. The diagnoses drew upon clinical symptoms, serum thyroxine and TRAb, thyroid ultrasound and orbital computed tomography. About 10 ml of fresh peripheral blood supplied the PBMCs. Study-wide results and limits: Blood also held most thyroid clonotypes expanded beyond 0.001.

The CDR3 runs to 14 residues. Losses at the gene ends were 2 bases for V and 1 base for J; bases not matched to a gene: 1. The germline CDR1 and CDR2 sequences are SGHRS and YFSETQ. RNA transcripts served as the template for amplifying TCR beta CDR3 regions. Researchers ran a first-round RT-PCR on the TCR CDR3 using the HTBI primer set. TCRdb independently ran MiXCR on the multiplex PCR reads; one entry per CDR3 protein. This sample has fewer than 750,000 distinct CDR3 sequences, with roughly 15% found just once. This chain connects TRBV5-1 to TRBJ2-7; TRBD2 agrees at 9 bases. The TCR was taken from a woman between 45 and 60 years old with Graves' ophthalmopathy. Input material: blood. CDR3 in DNA: TGCGCCAGCAGCTTACTAGCGGGTTCCTACGAGCAGTACTTC. Encoded protein: CASSLLAGSYEQYF.